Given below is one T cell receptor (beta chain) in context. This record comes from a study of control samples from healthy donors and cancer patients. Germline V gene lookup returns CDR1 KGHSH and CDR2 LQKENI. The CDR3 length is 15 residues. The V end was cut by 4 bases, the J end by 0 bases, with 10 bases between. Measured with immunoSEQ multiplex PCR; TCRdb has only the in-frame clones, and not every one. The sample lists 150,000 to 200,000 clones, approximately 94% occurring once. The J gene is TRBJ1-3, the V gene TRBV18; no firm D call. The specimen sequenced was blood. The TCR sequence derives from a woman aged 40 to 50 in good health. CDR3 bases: TGTGCCAGCTCACTCATCAGAAGCTCTGGAAACACCATATATTTT. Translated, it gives CASSLIRSSGNTIYF.